The 30 T cell receptor beta chains in this list originate from one sample, sequenced in a study of Graves' ophthalmopathy and Graves' hyperthyroidism (dated by TCRdb to 2017 to 2018). These reads were obtained on an Illumina HiSeq 2000. TCR beta CDR3 regions were amplified from RNA transcripts for repertoire sequencing. The first round of RT-PCR was done with HTBI primers and the Qiagen OneStep RT-PCR kit, and was followed by a second round of multiplex PCR, then size selection and purification. In-frame beta chains were kept once TCRdb had trimmed the public reads at Q25 with fastp and called clones with MiXCR. Rows matching on CDR3 protein sequence are summarized as one entry with the most common DNA and genes. The sample profile shows 500,000 to 800,000 distinct CDR3 sequences; roughly two fifths of them were found once. The ten largest clones add up to over 2.5% of the sample. Sequenced sample: peripheral blood. All receptors come from an adult man with Graves' ophthalmopathy.

The chain employs TRBV25-1 and TRBJ1-1; D perhaps matches TRBD1 (5 bases). V was trimmed by 5 bases and J by 7 bases, leaving 17 bases between them. The CDR3 is made up of 14 amino acids. Germline CDR1 and CDR2: MGHDK and SYGVNS. This chain's CDR3 is CASSLEPGSVEAFF. For the CDR3, the DNA is TGTGCCAGCAGTTTAGAACCAGGGTCGGTTGAAGCTTTCTTT. Looking up the rest from reference TRBV25-1 and TRBJ1-1 gives the full variable domain: EADIYQTPRYLVIGTGKKITLECSQTMGHDKMYWYQQDPGMELHLIHYSYGVNSTEKGDLSSESTVSRIRTEHFPLTLESARPSHTSQYLCASSLEPGSVEAFFGQGTRLTVV.

This clonotype was picked up many times. V gene TRBV10-2 combines with J gene TRBJ1-1, with D tentatively TRBD1 (5 bases). Trimming shortened V by 6 bases and J by 1 base, and 9 bases separated the two germline ends. The CDR3 runs 13 residues. Germline CDR1 reads WSHSY; CDR2 reads SAAADI. The CDR3, as DNA: TGCGCCAGCAGCGGGGACGGGAACACTGAAGCTTTCTTT. This gives the protein CASSGDGNTEAFF.

A few counts support this clonotype. V usage is TRBV18 and J usage is TRBJ2-5; weak D call: TRBD1 (5 bases). Trimming shortened V by 5 bases and J by 3 bases, and 10 bases separated the two germline ends. CDR1 and CDR2 from the germline V gene are KGHSH and LQKENI. The CDR3 runs to 13 residues. The CDR3 here is CASSVRQKETQYF. CDR3 in DNA: TGTGCCAGCTCAGTTCGACAGAAAGAGACCCAGTACTTC.

This clonotype was recorded at least ten times. The J gene is TRBJ1-2, the V gene TRBV5-8; TRBD1 might be the D (5 bases). With 0 bases removed from V and 4 bases from J, the gap between germline ends came to 13 bases. CDR1 and CDR2 (germline): SGHTS, YDEGEE. The CDR3 has 15 amino acids. CDR3 sequence reads: CASSLDLGAGYGYTF. The CDR3 DNA reads as TGTGCCAGCAGCTTGGACTTAGGGGCAGGCTATGGCTACACCTTC.

The V gene is TRBV9, the J gene TRBJ2-3, with 11 bases fitting TRBD2. The CDR3 covers 15 residues. Germline-derived CDR1 and CDR2 are SGDLS and YYNGEE. With V trimmed by 1 base and J by 6 bases, 4 bases remained unmatched. CDR3 DNA: TGTGCCAGCAGCGTACTAGCGGGAGGTTTCGATACGCAGTATTTT. Translated: CASSVLAGGFDTQYF. The full variable domain, with the rest looked up from reference TRBV9 and TRBJ2-3, is DSGVTQTPKHLITATGQRVTLRCSPRSGDLSVYWYQQSLDQGLQFLIQYYNGEERAKGNILERFSAQQFPDLHSELNLSSLELGDSALYFCASSVLAGGFDTQYFGPGTRLTVL.

This clonotype appeared many times. J is TRBJ1-1 and V is TRBV25-1; TRBD1 aligns across 10 bases. J lost 4 bases, V lost 4 bases, and 12 bases had no gene match. From germline, CDR1 is MGHDK and CDR2 SYGVNS. This CDR3 has 17 residues. Written as DNA, the CDR3 is TGTGCCAGCAGTGGGACAGGGGGAGTCGTCGCCCGCACTGAAGCTTTCTTT. Translation: CASSGTGGVVARTEAFF.

The V call is TRBV7-9, the J call TRBJ2-7; 15 bases are shared with TRBD2. The germline gives CDR1 SEHNR, CDR2 FQNEAQ (reference sequence). The CDR3 has 18 residues. V lost 1 base to trimming and J lost 0 bases; unmatched junction nucleotides: 4. The chain's CDR3 is CASSLDGTSGRFSYEQYF. CDR3 in DNA: TGTGCCAGCAGCTTAGACGGGACTAGCGGGAGGTTCTCCTACGAGCAGTACTTC.

The rearrangement links TRBV7-7 to TRBJ2-6; TRBD1 aligns across 7 bases. The CDR3 is 13 residues long. Trimming took 5 bases from V and 13 from J; bases not matched to a gene: 8. Per the germline V gene, CDR1 is SSHAT and CDR2 is FNYEAQ (reference sequence). The CDR3 sequence is CASSTKPGQVLTF. As DNA, the CDR3 is TGTGCCAGCAGCACCAAACCGGGACAGGTCCTGACTTTC.

CDR3 protein: CASRRGQAVNTEAFF. The CDR3 bases are TGTGCCAGCAGACGCGGACAGGCCGTGAACACTGAAGCTTTCTTT. The chain combines TRBV25-1 with TRBJ1-1, with 7 positions matching TRBD1. The V gene end was trimmed by 6 bases and the J gene end by 0 bases; junction bases not matched to a gene: 7. The CDR3 covers 15 residues. The germline gives CDR1 MGHDK, CDR2 SYGVNS.

This clonotype was detected many times. The chain employs TRBV7-2 and TRBJ1-5, with D maybe TRBD1 (6 bases). The CDR3 extends over 15 amino acids. V was clipped by 5 bases and J by 3 bases, with 14 bases between them. Germline V CDR1 and CDR2: SGHTA, FQGNSA. The CDR3, as DNA: TGTGCCAGCAGCCCAGGGGCTAACAACAATCAGCCCCAGCATTTT. It specifies CASSPGANNNQPQHF.

The CDR3 spells CASRDTLYVGSYEQYF. For the CDR3, the DNA is TGTGCCAGCAGAGACACCCTGTACGTGGGGTCCTACGAGCAGTACTTC. The J gene is TRBJ2-7, the V gene TRBV7-9; D not certain. Germline lookup yields CDR1 SEHNR and CDR2 FQNEAQ (reference sequence). The V gene lost 6 bases and the J gene lost 1 base, with 19 bases spanning the gap. The length of the CDR3 is 16 residues. Variable domain in full (rest from reference TRBV7-9 and TRBJ2-7): DTGVSQNPRHKITKRGQNVTFRCDPISEHNRLYWYRQTLGQGPEFLTYFQNEAQLEKSRLLSDRFSAERPKGSFSTLEIQRTEQGDSAMYLCASRDTLYVGSYEQYFGPGTRLTVT.

This clonotype came up many times. The CDR3 loop is CASSLRRGELFF. The CDR3 bases are TGTGCCAGCAGCTTGCGCAGGGGGGAGCTGTTTTTT. The V and J genes are TRBV11-3 and TRBJ2-2; no clear D. The CDR3 totals 12 residues. V lost 3 bases to trimming and J lost 8 bases, with 7 bases between them. CDR1 is SGHNT, CDR2 YENEEA, per germline.

The J gene is TRBJ2-7, the V gene TRBV20-1; D is ambiguous. The CDR3 has 14 residues. V lost 0 bases, J lost 4 bases, and 13 bases lay in between. Germline CDR1 reads DFQATT; CDR2 reads SNEGSKA (reference sequence). This chain's CDR3 is CSARDRTRAYEQYF. The CDR3 nucleotides read TGCAGTGCTAGAGATCGCACAAGGGCATACGAGCAGTACTTC.

This sequence joins TRBV10-3 and TRBJ1-5; weak D call: TRBD1 (6 bases). CDR3 length: 14 residues. Germline V gene sequence: CDR1 ENHRY, CDR2 SYGVKD. V lost 10 bases to trimming and J lost 4 bases, with 17 bases between them. Here the CDR3 DNA reads TGTGCCACCGAAGGACAGCCGGGGAATCAGCCCCAGCATTTT. This sequence encodes CATEGQPGNQPQHF.

This sequence joins TRBV11-2 and TRBJ2-7, with TRBD2 identical over 8 bases. The CDR3 is 16 amino acids. V lost 5 bases, J lost 6 bases, and 15 bases stayed unmatched. CDR1 and CDR2 (germline): SGHAT, FQNNGV. CDR3: CASSPYRGAGAREQYF. As DNA, the CDR3 is TGTGCCAGCAGCCCCTATAGAGGAGCGGGGGCTCGCGAGCAGTACTTC. Full variable domain (rest looked up from reference TRBV11-2 and TRBJ2-7): EAGVAQSPRYKIIEKRQSVAFWCNPISGHATLYWYQQILGQGPKLLIQFQNNGVVDDSQLPKDRFSAERLKGVDSTLKIQPAKLEDSAVYLCASSPYRGAGAREQYFGPGTRLTVT.

The chain employs TRBV19 and TRBJ2-5; 12 bases map to TRBD2. CDR1 is LNHDA and CDR2 is SQIVND in the germline V gene (reference sequence). The trim removed 7 bases at V and 5 bases at J, leaving 8 bases unmatched. The CDR3 covers 15 residues. CDR3 nucleotide sequence: TGTGCCAGTACCTCTCTAGCGGGAGGGCCGGAGACCCAGTACTTC. Protein product: CASTSLAGGPETQYF.

This clonotype was observed a few times. This chain joins TRBV5-1 and TRBJ2-5, with 13 bases lining up with TRBD2. Germline CDR1 reads SGHRS; CDR2 reads YFSETQ. The CDR3 runs 16 residues. The junction had 9 bases not matched to a gene; V was cut back by 5 bases and J by 5 bases. In nucleotides, the CDR3 is TGCGCCAGCAGTCTGGGGACTAGCGGGGTTACGGAGACCCAGTACTTC. Amino acids: CASSLGTSGVTETQYF.

V gene TRBV4-1 combines with J gene TRBJ1-2, with 7 bases lining up with TRBD1. V was clipped by 3 bases and J by 4 bases; unmatched bases: 5. CDR1 is MGHRA, CDR2 YSYEKL, per germline. The CDR3 is 14 residues long. This chain's CDR3 is CASSQSRDSYGYTF. Here the CDR3 DNA reads TGCGCCAGCAGCCAGTCCCGGGACAGCTATGGCTACACCTTC.

This clonotype was picked up many times. The chain recombines TRBV9 with TRBJ1-6, with 7 bases aligning to TRBD1. Germline CDR1 and CDR2: SGDLS and YYNGEE. After removal of 4 bases from V and 9 bases from J, the junction contained 7 bases not matched to a gene. This CDR3 comprises 14 residues. DNA of the CDR3: TGTGCCAGCAGCCTCCAGGGGGTCGTTTCACCCCTCCACTTT. This codes for CASSLQGVVSPLHF.

This clonotype was detected ten times or more. This chain uses TRBV7-8 with TRBJ2-5; a weak D match, TRBD1 (5 bases). In germline, CDR1 is SGHVS, CDR2 FQNEAQ. V gave up 3 bases and J gave up 1 base, with 9 bases separating them. The CDR3 loop spans 14 amino acids. This chain's CDR3 is CASSFGAAQETQYF. The CDR3 coding sequence is TGTGCCAGCAGCTTTGGGGCAGCCCAAGAGACCCAGTACTTC.

This clonotype was seen repeatedly, ten times or more. This rearrangement joins TRBV4-2 to TRBJ1-6, with D perhaps matching TRBD1 (5 bases). Germline V gene data show CDR1 as LGHNA and CDR2 as YNFKEQ. CDR3 length: 15 amino acids. Between the trimmed V and J ends, which lost 0 bases and 7 bases, there was a span of 10 bases. CDR3 DNA sequence: TGTGCCAGCAGCCAAGAAACAGGACCGAATTCACCCCTCCACTTT. It translates to CASSQETGPNSPLHF.

The sample holds one count of this clonotype. The CDR3 nucleotides read TGTGCCACCAGTGACCGGCCGGGACAAGCTCAGCCCCAGCATTTT. Protein sequence: CATSDRPGQAQPQHF. The chain links TRBV24-1 to TRBJ1-5, with D maybe TRBD1 (6 bases). The V end lost 4 bases, the J end lost 6 bases, and 15 bases lay between the germline ends. The CDR3 is made up of 15 amino acids. Germline CDR1 and CDR2: KGHDR and SFDVKD.

This clonotype was recorded many times. This chain connects TRBV24-1 to TRBJ1-5; TRBD1 might be the D (5 bases). Trimming pared 3 bases from V and 0 bases from J, leaving 11 bases between. CDR1 and CDR2 (germline): KGHDR, SFDVKD. The CDR3 is made up of 16 amino acids. CDR3: CATSDASGNSNQPQHF. In DNA form, the CDR3 reads TGTGCCACCAGTGATGCCTCAGGGAATAGCAATCAGCCCCAGCATTTT.

This clonotype was counted ten times or more. The chain employs TRBV10-2 and TRBJ2-7; D perhaps matches TRBD2 (5 bases). Trimming shortened V by 10 bases and J by 0 bases, and 10 bases separated the two germline ends. Per germline, CDR1 WSHSY and CDR2 SAAADI. The CDR3 loop spans 12 amino acids. CDR3 protein: CATQEVSYEQYF. The DNA for the CDR3 is TGCGCCACCCAGGAGGTCTCCTACGAGCAGTACTTC.

The rearrangement links TRBV30 to TRBJ2-7, with 7 bases fitting TRBD2. After removal of 2 bases from V and 5 bases from J, the junction contained 6 bases not matched to a gene. The germline gives CDR1 GTSNPN, CDR2 SVGIG (reference sequence). The length of the CDR3 is 13 residues. The CDR3 region is CAWSTPSGHEQYF. In nucleotides, the CDR3 is TGTGCCTGGAGTACCCCTAGCGGCCACGAGCAGTACTTC.

In regard to this clonotype: The junction departs from germline at one end; a sequencing error may be responsible. The chain is built from TRBV2 and TRBJ2-1; no reliable D call. CDR3 size: 12 residues. Germline V gene lookup returns CDR1 SNHLY and CDR2 FYNNEI. CDR3 sequence: CASSDKGLGLVF. The CDR3 DNA follows: TGTGCCAGCAGTGATAAGGGCCTAGGATTGGTCTTC.

This clonotype was picked up a small number of times. The V call is TRBV7-9, the J call TRBJ2-2, with D perhaps TRBD1 or TRBD2 (6 bases each). The V end lost 2 bases, the J end lost 4 bases, and 20 bases lay between the germline ends. Per the germline V gene, CDR1 is SEHNR and CDR2 is FQNEAQ (reference sequence). This CDR3 contains 18 residues. In DNA, the CDR3 is TGTGCCAGCAGCTTATCTCCACGTCGGGGGCCCGGCACCGGGGAGCTGTTTTTT. Protein product: CASSLSPRRGPGTGELFF.

The chain is built from TRBV10-3 and TRBJ2-2; 8 positions match TRBD1. The CDR3 is 16 residues long. Germline values: CDR1 ENHRY, CDR2 SYGVKD. V gave up 10 bases and J gave up 7 bases; unmatched junction bases: 17. This CDR3 is CASTRNGQGSGGELFF. In DNA, the CDR3 is TGTGCCAGCACTCGAAACGGACAGGGCTCTGGCGGGGAGCTGTTTTTT.

This clonotype was picked up many times. V and J are TRBV24-1 and TRBJ2-5; D uncertain. The ends were cut back, 7 bases at V and 4 bases at J, with 6 bases in the middle. CDR3 length: 11 residues. The germline V gene encodes CDR1 KGHDR and CDR2 SFDVKD. The CDR3 DNA follows: TGTGCCACCAGGCTAGGAGAGACCCAGTACTTC. It specifies CATRLGETQYF.

The chain joins TRBV29-1 to TRBJ1-1, with a tentative D call TRBD1 (5 bases). This CDR3 region has 13 residues. The ends were cut back, 8 bases at V and 3 bases at J, with 16 bases in the middle. The germline gives CDR1 SQVTM, CDR2 ANQGSEA. As DNA, the CDR3 is TGCAGCTTCAAGGCCCCGGGGGACACTGAAGCTTTCTTT. It yields the protein CSFKAPGDTEAFF.